This is a list of T cell receptor beta chains from one sample in a study of cytomegalovirus exposure and HLA in healthy donors. Here immunoSEQ multiplex PCR was the method, and the copy in TCRdb shows in-frame clones only, minus some. This table has around 140,000 clones, about 10% appearing once. What was sequenced was PBMCs. These receptors were collected from a man aged 45 to 65 in good health and CMV-seronegative. Each CDR3 is given with its conserved first and last residue. Fields, in order: CDR3 length, V gene, clone size, J gene, D gene, CDR3 protein, CDR3 DNA. D genes are given only for firm matches. Part of the rows lack a size; the others show once, few, many or a class for expanded clones.

CDR3 length: 16
V gene: TRBV2
clone size: few
J gene: TRBJ2-2
D gene: -
CDR3 protein: CASSEGAPPNTGELFF
CDR3 DNA: TGTGCCAGCAGTGAAGGGGCTCCCCCGAACACCGGGGAGCTGTTTTTT

CDR3 length: 15
V gene: TRBV12-5
clone size: many
J gene: TRBJ2-3
D gene: TRBD1
CDR3 protein: CASGSLTGLTDTQYF
CDR3 DNA: TGTGCTAGTGGTTCCCTGACAGGGCTCACAGATACGCAGTATTTT

CDR3 length: 13
V gene: TRBV6-5
clone size: few
J gene: TRBJ2-5
D gene: -
CDR3 protein: CASSYSPQETQYF
CDR3 DNA: TGTGCCAGCAGTTACTCCCCTCAAGAGACCCAGTACTTC

CDR3 length: 15
V gene: TRBV4-1
clone size: few
J gene: TRBJ1-5
D gene: TRBD1
CDR3 protein: CASSQGQGSQQPQHF
CDR3 DNA: TGCGCCAGCAGCCAAGGACAGGGAAGTCAACAGCCCCAGCATTTT

CDR3 length: 17
V gene: TRBV2
clone size: once
J gene: TRBJ2-3
D gene: TRBD2
CDR3 protein: CASSGRGLAGALDTQYF
CDR3 DNA: TGTGCCAGCAGTGGCCGAGGACTAGCGGGAGCGTTGGATACGCAGTATTTT

CDR3 length: 12
V gene: TRBV5-1
clone size: -
J gene: TRBJ2-7
D gene: TRBD2
CDR3 protein: CASSTGGNEQYF
CDR3 DNA: TGCGCCAGCTCTACGGGAGGGAACGAGCAGTACTTC

CDR3 length: 17
V gene: TRBV30
clone size: -
J gene: TRBJ1-2
D gene: TRBD1
CDR3 protein: CAWSVPGQGARGYGYTF
CDR3 DNA: TGTGCCTGGAGTGTACCGGGACAGGGGGCGCGAGGCTATGGCTACACCTTC

CDR3 length: 12
V gene: TRBV12-2
clone size: -
J gene: TRBJ1-1
D gene: -
CDR3 protein: CASPGVPPLKFF
CDR3 DNA: TGTGCAAGCCCCGGTGTGCCACCACTGAAGTTCTTT

CDR3 length: 15
V gene: TRBV30
clone size: few
J gene: TRBJ2-2
D gene: -
CDR3 protein: CAWSVGLGSTGELFF
CDR3 DNA: TGTGCCTGGAGTGTAGGCCTAGGAAGCACCGGGGAGCTGTTTTTT

CDR3 length: 18
V gene: TRBV7-8
clone size: -
J gene: TRBJ2-4
D gene: -
CDR3 protein: CASSLGGTPGHPGDIQYF
CDR3 DNA: TGTGCCAGCAGCTTGGGGGGAACGCCGGGCCACCCTGGGGACATTCAGTACTTC

CDR3 length: 14
V gene: TRBV27
clone size: few
J gene: TRBJ2-5
D gene: TRBD1
CDR3 protein: CASSLTGAGETQYF
CDR3 DNA: TGTGCCAGCAGTTTAACAGGGGCGGGAGAGACCCAGTACTTC

CDR3 length: 15
V gene: TRBV7-9
clone size: few
J gene: TRBJ2-7
D gene: TRBD1
CDR3 protein: CASSIRTGALGEQYF
CDR3 DNA: TGTGCCAGCAGCATTCGGACAGGGGCTCTGGGCGAGCAGTACTTC

CDR3 length: 14
V gene: TRBV27
clone size: few
J gene: TRBJ2-3
D gene: -
CDR3 protein: CASRVSKSTDTQYF
CDR3 DNA: TGTGCCAGCAGGGTTAGTAAGAGCACAGATACGCAGTATTTT

CDR3 length: 13
V gene: TRBV19
clone size: -
J gene: TRBJ1-4
D gene: -
CDR3 protein: CASSTTTNEKLFF
CDR3 DNA: TGTGCCAGTAGTACAACAACTAATGAAAAACTGTTTTTT

CDR3 length: 13
V gene: TRBV9
clone size: -
J gene: TRBJ2-7
D gene: -
CDR3 protein: CASGARDSYEQYF
CDR3 DNA: TGTGCCAGCGGGGCCCGCGACTCCTACGAGCAGTACTTC

CDR3 length: 15
V gene: TRBV7-9
clone size: -
J gene: TRBJ2-1
D gene: TRBD2
CDR3 protein: CASSPTSGGPNEQFF
CDR3 DNA: TGTGCCAGCAGCCCAACTAGCGGGGGGCCCAATGAGCAGTTCTTC

CDR3 length: 16
V gene: TRBV19
clone size: -
J gene: TRBJ1-3
D gene: -
CDR3 protein: CASSVSLQGPGNTIYF
CDR3 DNA: TGTGCCAGTAGTGTATCTCTCCAGGGTCCTGGAAACACCATATATTTT

CDR3 length: 14
V gene: TRBV27
clone size: few
J gene: TRBJ1-1
D gene: TRBD1
CDR3 protein: CASSRDRGLTEAFF
CDR3 DNA: TGTGCCAGCAGCCGGGACAGGGGGCTCACTGAAGCTTTCTTT

CDR3 length: 16
V gene: TRBV19
clone size: few
J gene: TRBJ1-5
D gene: TRBD1
CDR3 protein: CASSMPPGQGGQPQHF
CDR3 DNA: TGTGCCAGTAGTATGCCTCCGGGACAGGGTGGGCAGCCCCAGCATTTT

CDR3 length: 15
V gene: TRBV5-1
clone size: -
J gene: TRBJ1-4
D gene: -
CDR3 protein: CASSTAGATNEKLFF
CDR3 DNA: TGCGCCAGCAGCACGGCAGGGGCAACTAATGAAAAACTGTTTTTT

CDR3 length: 17
V gene: TRBV10-2
clone size: -
J gene: TRBJ2-6
D gene: TRBD1
CDR3 protein: CASSERGQGRGGNVLTF
CDR3 DNA: TGCGCCAGCAGTGAGAGGGGACAGGGGAGGGGAGGCAACGTCCTGACTTTC

CDR3 length: 15
V gene: TRBV6-5
clone size: many
J gene: TRBJ2-2
D gene: TRBD1
CDR3 protein: CASSLQGPPPGELFF
CDR3 DNA: TGTGCCAGCAGTCTACAGGGGCCCCCCCCCGGGGAGCTGTTTTTT

CDR3 length: 15
V gene: TRBV11-3
clone size: once
J gene: TRBJ2-2
D gene: -
CDR3 protein: CASSSEAADTGELFF
CDR3 DNA: TGTGCCAGCAGCTCAGAAGCAGCGGACACCGGGGAGCTGTTTTTT

CDR3 length: 15
V gene: TRBV6-5
clone size: -
J gene: TRBJ1-1
D gene: -
CDR3 protein: CASSYQSRVNTEAFF
CDR3 DNA: TGTGCCAGCAGTTACCAAAGCCGGGTGAACACTGAAGCTTTCTTT

CDR3 length: 14
V gene: TRBV9
clone size: -
J gene: TRBJ2-7
D gene: TRBD1
CDR3 protein: CASSGRDSSYEQYF
CDR3 DNA: TGTGCCAGCAGCGGTCGGGACAGCTCCTACGAGCAGTACTTC

CDR3 length: 14
V gene: TRBV14
clone size: -
J gene: TRBJ2-7
D gene: -
CDR3 protein: CASSQVGGGEEQYF
CDR3 DNA: TGTGCCAGCAGCCAAGTCGGGGGTGGTGAGGAGCAGTACTTC

CDR3 length: 15
V gene: TRBV29-1
clone size: -
J gene: TRBJ2-3
D gene: -
CDR3 protein: CSAHRARGSTDKQYF
CDR3 DNA: TGCAGCGCGCACCGAGCACGGGGAAGTACAGATAAGCAGTATTTT

CDR3 length: 15
V gene: TRBV21-1
clone size: -
J gene: TRBJ1-2
D gene: -
CDR3 protein: CASSSRPAGAGGYTF
CDR3 DNA: TGTGCCAGCAGCTCCCGCCCGGCAGGGGCAGGAGGCTACACCTTC

CDR3 length: 14
V gene: TRBV7-6
clone size: -
J gene: TRBJ1-3
D gene: -
CDR3 protein: CASSSGGHGNTIYF
CDR3 DNA: TGTGCCAGCAGCTCGGGGGGGCATGGAAACACCATATATTTT

CDR3 length: 15
V gene: TRBV28
clone size: few
J gene: TRBJ1-5
D gene: TRBD1
CDR3 protein: CASRGDRVGSQPQHF
CDR3 DNA: TGTGCCAGCAGGGGGGACAGGGTTGGCAGTCAGCCCCAGCATTTT

CDR3 length: 15
V gene: TRBV5-6
clone size: -
J gene: TRBJ2-7
D gene: TRBD2
CDR3 protein: CASRRGSGRIYEQYF
CDR3 DNA: TGTGCCAGCAGGAGGGGTAGCGGGAGAATTTACGAGCAGTACTTC

CDR3 length: 13
V gene: TRBV30
clone size: few
J gene: TRBJ1-5
D gene: -
CDR3 protein: CAWEQDSNQPQHF
CDR3 DNA: TGTGCCTGGGAACAAGATAGCAATCAGCCCCAGCATTTT

CDR3 length: 16
V gene: TRBV23-1
clone size: few
J gene: TRBJ1-4
D gene: -
CDR3 protein: CASSHPGGATNEKLFF
CDR3 DNA: TGCGCCAGCAGTCACCCGGGGGGGGCAACTAATGAAAAACTGTTTTTT

CDR3 length: 15
V gene: TRBV19
clone size: few
J gene: TRBJ2-5
D gene: TRBD1
CDR3 protein: CASSPRTGLGETQYF
CDR3 DNA: TGTGCCAGTAGTCCACGGACAGGCTTGGGAGAGACCCAGTACTTC

CDR3 length: 16
V gene: TRBV6-6
clone size: -
J gene: TRBJ2-2
D gene: TRBD1
CDR3 protein: CASSYSGTGTPGELFF
CDR3 DNA: TGTGCCAGCAGTTATTCCGGGACAGGGACCCCCGGGGAGCTGTTTTTT

CDR3 length: 14
V gene: TRBV27
clone size: -
J gene: TRBJ1-1
D gene: -
CDR3 protein: CASSPRRGNTEAFF
CDR3 DNA: TGTGCCAGCAGTCCCCGAAGGGGGAACACTGAAGCTTTCTTT

CDR3 length: 15
V gene: TRBV19
clone size: -
J gene: TRBJ2-1
D gene: -
CDR3 protein: CASSRELGLPPEQFF
CDR3 DNA: TGTGCCAGTAGCCGTGAACTAGGGTTACCACCTGAGCAGTTCTTC

CDR3 length: 16
V gene: TRBV19
clone size: -
J gene: TRBJ1-2
D gene: TRBD1
CDR3 protein: CASSNPGQGSGYGYTF
CDR3 DNA: TGTGCCAGTAGTAATCCGGGACAGGGGAGTGGCTATGGCTACACCTTC

CDR3 length: 15
V gene: TRBV19
clone size: few
J gene: TRBJ1-1
D gene: TRBD1
CDR3 protein: CASSMTGAPNTEAFF
CDR3 DNA: TGTGCCAGTAGTATGACAGGGGCCCCGAACACTGAAGCTTTCTTT

CDR3 length: 16
V gene: TRBV5-1
clone size: few
J gene: TRBJ2-2
D gene: -
CDR3 protein: CASSLRTASNTGELFF
CDR3 DNA: TGCGCCAGCAGCTTACGGACAGCCTCGAACACCGGGGAGCTGTTTTTT

CDR3 length: 18
V gene: TRBV13
clone size: -
J gene: TRBJ1-5
D gene: -
CDR3 protein: CASSSLLTGRASNQPQHF
CDR3 DNA: TGTGCCAGCAGTTCCTTATTGACAGGCCGGGCTTCCAATCAGCCCCAGCATTTT

CDR3 length: 15
V gene: TRBV10-1
clone size: -
J gene: TRBJ2-5
D gene: TRBD2
CDR3 protein: CASSDFTSGQETQYF
CDR3 DNA: TGCGCCAGCAGTGACTTTACTAGCGGGCAAGAGACCCAGTACTTC